This is a list of T cell receptor beta chains from one sample in a study of cytomegalovirus exposure and HLA in healthy donors. Produced via immunoSEQ multiplex PCR; TCRdb's table is partial and in-frame only. The sample table sets out about 31,000 clones. The sequenced sample consisted of PBMCs. These TCRs come from a female donor in good health and CMV-seronegative. Both conserved end residues are part of each CDR3. The order of the fields is V gene, CDR3 protein.

TRBV4-3 | CASSLQGLAGGVATQYF
TRBV5-6 | CASSLARGDNEKLFF
TRBV5-1 | CASSQGLAASQETQYF
TRBV19 | CASTGTVVSEQYF
TRBV25-1 | CASSLGGDIYEQYF
TRBV19 | CASSPQGSGGDYQPQHF
TRBV18 | CASSSWDSPSGNTIYF
TRBV5-4 | CASSLQGVTEAFF
TRBV6-5 | CASKDRAGAYEQYF
TRBV10-3 | CAISEGVRGLGNTIYF
TRBV19 | CASSIAPGTGGTEAFF
TRBV15 | CATSRDGGGTEAFF
TRBV5-1 | CASSLGQEDEQFF
TRBV19 | CASSMVRRDTQYF
TRBV7-9 | CASSLYAGEIAKNIQYF
TRBV7-8 | CASSTSTGADSPLHF
TRBV27 | CASSQSGTNSYEQYF
TRBV14 | CASSSHPGQGPYNEQFF
TRBV18 | CASLLTGGPTEAFF
TRBV11-2 | CASSGDRGPYEQYF
TRBV29-1 | CSVAIGGRGGEKLFF
TRBV2 | CASRAPWGENTDTQYF
TRBV28 | CASSQTGEDEKLFF